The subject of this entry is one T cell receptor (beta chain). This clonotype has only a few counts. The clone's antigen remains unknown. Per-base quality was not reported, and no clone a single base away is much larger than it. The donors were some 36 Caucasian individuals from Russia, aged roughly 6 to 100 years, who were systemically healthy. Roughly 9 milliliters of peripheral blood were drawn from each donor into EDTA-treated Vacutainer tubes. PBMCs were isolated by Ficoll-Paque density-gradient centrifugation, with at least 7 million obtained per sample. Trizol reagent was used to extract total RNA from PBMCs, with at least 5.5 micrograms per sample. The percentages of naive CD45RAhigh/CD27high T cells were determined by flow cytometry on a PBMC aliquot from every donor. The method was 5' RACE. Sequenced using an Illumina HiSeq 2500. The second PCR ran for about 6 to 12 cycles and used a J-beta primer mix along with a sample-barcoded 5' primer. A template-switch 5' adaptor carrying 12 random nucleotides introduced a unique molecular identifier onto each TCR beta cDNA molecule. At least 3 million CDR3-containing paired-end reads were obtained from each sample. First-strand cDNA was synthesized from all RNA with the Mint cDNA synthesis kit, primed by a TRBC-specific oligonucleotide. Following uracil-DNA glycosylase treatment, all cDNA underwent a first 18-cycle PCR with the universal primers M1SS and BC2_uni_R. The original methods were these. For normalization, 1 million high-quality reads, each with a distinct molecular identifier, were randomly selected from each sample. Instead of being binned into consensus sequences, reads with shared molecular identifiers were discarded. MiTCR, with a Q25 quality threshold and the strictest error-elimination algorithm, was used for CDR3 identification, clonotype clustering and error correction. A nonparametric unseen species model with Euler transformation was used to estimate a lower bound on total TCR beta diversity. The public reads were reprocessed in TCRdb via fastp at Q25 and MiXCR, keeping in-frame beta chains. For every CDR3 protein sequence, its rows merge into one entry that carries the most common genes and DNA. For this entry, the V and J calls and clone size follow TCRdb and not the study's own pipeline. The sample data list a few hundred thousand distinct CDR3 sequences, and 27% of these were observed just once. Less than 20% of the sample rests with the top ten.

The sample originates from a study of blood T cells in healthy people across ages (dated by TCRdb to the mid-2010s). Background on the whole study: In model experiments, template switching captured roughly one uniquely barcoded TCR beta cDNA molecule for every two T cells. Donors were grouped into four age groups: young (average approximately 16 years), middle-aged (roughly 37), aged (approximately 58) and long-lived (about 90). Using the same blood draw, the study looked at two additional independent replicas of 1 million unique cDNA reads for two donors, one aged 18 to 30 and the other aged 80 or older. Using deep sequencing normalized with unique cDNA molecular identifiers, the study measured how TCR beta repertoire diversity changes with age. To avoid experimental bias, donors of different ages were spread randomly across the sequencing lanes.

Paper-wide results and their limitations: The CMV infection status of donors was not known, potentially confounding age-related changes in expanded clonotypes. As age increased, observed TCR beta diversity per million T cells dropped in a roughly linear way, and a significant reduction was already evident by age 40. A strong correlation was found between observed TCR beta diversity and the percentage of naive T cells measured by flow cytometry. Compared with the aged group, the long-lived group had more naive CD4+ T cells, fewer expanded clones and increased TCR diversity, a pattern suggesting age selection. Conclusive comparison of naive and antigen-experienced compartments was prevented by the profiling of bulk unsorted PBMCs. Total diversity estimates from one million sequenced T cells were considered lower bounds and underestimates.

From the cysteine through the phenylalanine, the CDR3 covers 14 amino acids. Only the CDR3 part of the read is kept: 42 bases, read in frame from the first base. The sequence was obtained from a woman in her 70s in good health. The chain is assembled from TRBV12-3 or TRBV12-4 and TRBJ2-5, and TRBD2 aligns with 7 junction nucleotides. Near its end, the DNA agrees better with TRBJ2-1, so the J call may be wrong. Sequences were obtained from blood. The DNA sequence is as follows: TGTGCCAGCAGTATACGGACTAGATCGGATGAGCAGTTCTTC. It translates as CASSIRTRSDEQFF.